A single sample gave rise to the 16 T cell receptor beta chains below, sequenced in a study of T cells after yellow fever vaccination. TCRdb reprocessed the 5' RACE reads via MiXCR and lists one record per CDR3 protein. The sample holds hundreds of thousands of distinct CDR3 sequences; approximately 13% are singletons and the top ten take 11% to 15%. The specimen was PBMCs, collected on the day of the yellow fever booster vaccination. The receptor source for this set is a man aged 30 to 45 who received the YFV17D yellow fever vaccine.

The rearrangement joins TRBV11-2 to TRBJ2-5; 7 bases agree with TRBD2. This CDR3 has 15 residues. V lost 0 bases to trimming and J lost 2 bases; unmatched junction nucleotides: 3. Germline V CDR1 and CDR2: SGHAT, FQNNGV. Written as DNA, the CDR3 is TGTGCCAGCAGCTTAGAGGCTAGCGGACAAGAGACCCAGTACTTC. Translation gives CASSLEASGQETQYF.

The rearrangement links TRBV19 to TRBJ2-7, with TRBD2 matching over 8 bases. The CDR3 is 16 amino acids. Germline V gene sequence: CDR1 LNHDA, CDR2 SQIVND (reference sequence). V lost 6 bases, J lost 3 bases, and 13 bases stayed unmatched. This chain's CDR3 is CASSPSLAGGGYEQYF. The CDR3 coding sequence is TGTGCCAGTAGCCCGTCCCTGGCGGGAGGCGGCTACGAGCAGTACTTC.

The V gene is TRBV4-3, the J gene TRBJ1-3; D gene uncertain. This CDR3 comprises 14 residues. V was cut by 0 bases and J by 4 bases, with 7 bases left in between. Germline lookup yields CDR1 LGHNA and CDR2 YSLEER. The CDR3 DNA reads TGCGCCAGCAGCCAAGACTTCGGGGGAAACACCATATATTTT. Protein product: CASSQDFGGNTIYF.

This clonotype was counted a few times. The rearrangement uses TRBV6-1 and TRBJ1-1; 9 bases align to TRBD1. This CDR3 contains 16 residues. Per the germline V gene, CDR1 is MNHNS and CDR2 is SASEGT. After removal of 8 bases from V and 4 bases from J, the junction contained 14 bases not matched to a gene. CDR3 amino acids: CASQLGRATGGTEAFF. CDR3 coding DNA: TGTGCCAGCCAATTGGGGAGAGCGACAGGGGGCACTGAAGCTTTCTTT.

This clonotype showed up just a few times. The chain joins TRBV20-1 to TRBJ1-1; 9 bases align to TRBD1. The CDR3 is made up of 11 amino acids. V trimming: 3 bases; J trimming: 11 bases; junction bases outside the gene matches: 4. Germline V CDR1 and CDR2: DFQATT, SNEGSKA (reference sequence). Here the CDR3 reads CSARGTGLAFF. CDR3 DNA: TGCAGTGCTAGGGGGACAGGGTTGGCTTTCTTT.

This clonotype was picked up many times. The genes are TRBV19 and TRBJ2-1, with D uncertain. The CDR3 length is 12 residues. Germline values: CDR1 LNHDA, CDR2 SQIVND (reference sequence). V lost 2 bases and J 7 bases, leaving 6 bases between the germline ends. The CDR3 DNA sequence: TGTGCCAGTAGTATACGGTCTAATGAGCAGTTCTTC. Amino acids: CASSIRSNEQFF.

This clonotype was counted a few times. This sequence joins TRBV5-1 and TRBJ2-5; D gene ambiguous. V shed 3 bases and J shed 7 bases, with 16 bases lying between them. Germline CDR1 is SGHRS and CDR2 is YFSETQ. The length of the CDR3 is 14 residues. This chain's CDR3 is CASSYDIQTGTQYF. The CDR3 DNA follows: TGCGCCAGCAGCTACGATATTCAAACGGGGACCCAGTACTTC.

This rearrangement joins TRBV3-1 to TRBJ2-1; D is possibly TRBD1 (6 bases). Trimming removed 3 bases at V and 8 bases at J, with 17 bases between. This CDR3 region has 15 residues. Germline CDR1 is LGHDT and CDR2 is YNNKEL (reference sequence). The CDR3 region has the DNA TGTGCCAGCAGCCACGCCGGGACCAGGGGCCATGAGCAGTTCTTC. As protein: CASSHAGTRGHEQFF.

The chain joins TRBV5-1 to TRBJ2-2; TRBD2 agrees at 10 bases. V shed 4 bases and J 3 bases; nucleotides not matched to a gene: 9. CDR3 size: 17 residues. From germline, CDR1 is SGHRS and CDR2 YFSETQ. The CDR3 sequence is CASSRSSGSKDTGELFF. CDR3 in DNA: TGCGCCAGCAGCCGGTCTAGCGGGAGCAAAGACACCGGGGAGCTGTTTTTT.

This clonotype was seen a few times. This chain joins TRBV10-3 and TRBJ2-7; 7 bases are a match to TRBD2. CDR1 ENHRY and CDR2 SYGVKD come from the germline V gene. The CDR3 consists of 11 residues. Losses at the gene ends were 9 bases for V and 2 bases for J; bases not matched to a gene: 1. The DNA of the CDR3 is TGTGCCATTGGGGGGGCCTACGAGCAGTACTTC. Protein: CAIGGAYEQYF.

This clonotype has just a few counts. The chain combines TRBV5-6 with TRBJ2-7, with 10 bases matching TRBD2. CDR3 length equals 18 residues. From germline, CDR1 is SGHDT and CDR2 YYEEEE. J was trimmed by 3 bases and V by 1 base; bases with no gene match: 13. The CDR3 here is CASSLSAGGQRPNYEQYF. Written as DNA, the CDR3 is TGTGCCAGCAGCTTGTCAGCGGGAGGGCAAAGACCGAACTACGAGCAGTACTTC.

V gene TRBV25-1 combines with J gene TRBJ1-6; maybe TRBD1 (6 bases). Trimming stripped 1 base from V and 2 bases from J, with 9 bases between. The CDR3 extends over 16 amino acids. Germline CDR1 is MGHDK and CDR2 is SYGVNS. CDR3 region: CASSESTGTYNSPLHF. The CDR3 region has the DNA TGTGCCAGCAGTGAATCCACAGGGACCTATAATTCACCCCTCCACTTT.

A few counts support this clonotype. This chain links TRBV24-1 with TRBJ2-5; 9 bases agree with TRBD1. Germline V gene lookup returns CDR1 KGHDR and CDR2 SFDVKD. J lost 5 bases, V lost 4 bases, and 10 bases had no gene match. The CDR3 has 16 residues. The CDR3 sequence is CATSDAGTGTSETQYF. The CDR3 DNA reads TGTGCCACCAGTGACGCCGGGACAGGGACCTCGGAGACCCAGTACTTC.

CDR3 protein: CASSLGTSGGEQYF. The CDR3 DNA reads TGCGCCAGCAGCTTGGGGACTAGCGGGGGTGAGCAGTACTTC. V gene TRBV5-1 combines with J gene TRBJ2-7, with 13 positions matching TRBD2. Per the germline V gene, CDR1 is SGHRS and CDR2 is YFSETQ. The CDR3 is made up of 14 amino acids. V was clipped by 0 bases and J by 7 bases; unmatched bases: 1.

The CDR3 region has the DNA TGCAGCGTTGAAGCCGGGACAGGGCCCCACTACGAGCAGTACTTC. It translates to CSVEAGTGPHYEQYF. The chain uses TRBV29-1 and TRBJ2-7, with TRBD1 matching over 9 bases. CDR1 SQVTM and CDR2 ANQGSEA come from the germline V gene. V was clipped by 1 base and J by 3 bases; unmatched bases: 7. CDR3 length equals 15 residues.

There are a few counts of this clonotype. V usage is TRBV7-9 and J usage is TRBJ2-5, with 16 bases aligning to TRBD2. Germline CDR1 SEHNR, CDR2 FQNEAQ (reference sequence). The CDR3 is made up of 17 amino acids. The V and J ends lost 5 bases and 6 bases, in that order; junction bases with no gene match: 9. In DNA form, the CDR3 reads TGTGCCAGCAGCGATTCTGTGGGACTAGCGGGAGGGAAGACCCAGTACTTC. It yields the protein CASSDSVGLAGGKTQYF.